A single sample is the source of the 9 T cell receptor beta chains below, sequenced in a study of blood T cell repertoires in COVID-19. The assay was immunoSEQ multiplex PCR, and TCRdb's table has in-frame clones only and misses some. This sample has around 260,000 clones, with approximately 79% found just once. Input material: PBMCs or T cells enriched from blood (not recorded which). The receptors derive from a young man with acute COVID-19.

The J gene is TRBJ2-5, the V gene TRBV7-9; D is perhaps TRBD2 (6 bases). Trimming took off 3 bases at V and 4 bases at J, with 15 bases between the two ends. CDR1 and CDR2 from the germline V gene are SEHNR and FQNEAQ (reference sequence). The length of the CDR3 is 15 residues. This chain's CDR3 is CASSFTPGAPETQYF. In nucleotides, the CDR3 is TGTGCCAGCAGCTTTACTCCGGGAGCCCCAGAGACCCAGTACTTC.

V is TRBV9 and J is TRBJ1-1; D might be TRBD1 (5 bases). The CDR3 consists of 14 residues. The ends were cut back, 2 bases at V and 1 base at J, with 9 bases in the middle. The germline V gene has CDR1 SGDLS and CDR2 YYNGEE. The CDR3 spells CASSVRRANTEAFF. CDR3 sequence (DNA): TGTGCCAGCAGCGTCCGCAGGGCGAACACTGAAGCTTTCTTT. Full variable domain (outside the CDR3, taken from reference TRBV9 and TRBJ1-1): DSGVTQTPKHLITATGQRVTLRCSPRSGDLSVYWYQQSLDQGLQFLIQYYNGEERAKGNILERFSAQQFPDLHSELNLSSLELGDSALYFCASSVRRANTEAFFGQGTRLTVV.

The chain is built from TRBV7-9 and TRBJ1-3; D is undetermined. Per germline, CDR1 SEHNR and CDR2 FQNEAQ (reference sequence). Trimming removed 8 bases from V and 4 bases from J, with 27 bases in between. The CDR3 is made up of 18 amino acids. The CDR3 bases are TGTGCCAGCCGCGGGTGGGCTGGCGGCGGATTGAGGGGAAACACCATATATTTT. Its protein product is CASRGWAGGGLRGNTIYF.

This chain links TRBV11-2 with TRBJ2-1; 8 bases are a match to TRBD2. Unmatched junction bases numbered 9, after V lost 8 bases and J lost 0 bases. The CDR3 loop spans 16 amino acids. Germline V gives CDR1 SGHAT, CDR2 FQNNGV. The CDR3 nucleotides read TGTGCCAGCGGCGGGGGGAAGCGGAGCTCCTACAATGAGCAGTTCTTC. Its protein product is CASGGGKRSSYNEQFF.

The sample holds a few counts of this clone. CDR3 DNA: TGTGCCAGTAGTCGAAATCCGCGACAGAGCTCCTATAATTCACCCCTCCACTTT. Translating it yields CASSRNPRQSSYNSPLHF. This rearrangement joins TRBV19 to TRBJ1-6, with D possibly being TRBD1 (5 bases). This CDR3 comprises 18 residues. Germline CDR1 LNHDA, CDR2 SQIVND (reference sequence). V was shortened by 5 bases and J by 0 bases, with 17 bases between the two germline ends.

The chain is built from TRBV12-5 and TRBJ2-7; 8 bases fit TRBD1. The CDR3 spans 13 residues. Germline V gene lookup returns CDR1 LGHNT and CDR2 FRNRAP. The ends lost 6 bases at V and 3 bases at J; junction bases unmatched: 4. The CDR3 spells CASGPGQGYEQYV. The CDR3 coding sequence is TGTGCTAGTGGACCTGGACAGGGCTACGAGCAGTACGTC.

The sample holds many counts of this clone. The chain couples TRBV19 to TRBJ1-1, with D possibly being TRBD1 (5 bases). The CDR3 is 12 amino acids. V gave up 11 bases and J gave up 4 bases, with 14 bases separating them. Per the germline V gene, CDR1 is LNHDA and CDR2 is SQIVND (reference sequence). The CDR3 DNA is TGTGCCTCCGTCCAAGGGGTCACTGAAGCTTTCTTT. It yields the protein CASVQGVTEAFF.

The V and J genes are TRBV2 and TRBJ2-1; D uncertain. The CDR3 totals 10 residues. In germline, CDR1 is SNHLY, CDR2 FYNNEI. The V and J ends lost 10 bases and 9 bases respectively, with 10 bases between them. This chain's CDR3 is CATDRVEQFF. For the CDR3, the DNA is TGTGCCACCGATCGAGTTGAGCAGTTCTTC.

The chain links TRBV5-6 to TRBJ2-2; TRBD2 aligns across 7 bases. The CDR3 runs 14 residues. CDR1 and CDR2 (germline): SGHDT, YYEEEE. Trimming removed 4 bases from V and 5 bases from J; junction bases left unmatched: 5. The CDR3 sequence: CASSRGGGTGELFF. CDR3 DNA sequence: TGTGCCAGCAGCCGCGGGGGTGGAACCGGGGAGCTGTTTTTT. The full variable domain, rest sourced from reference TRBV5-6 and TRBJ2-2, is DAGVTQSPTHLIKTRGQQVTLRCSPKSGHDTVSWYQQALGQGPQFIFQYYEEEERQRGNFPDRFSGHQFPNYSSELNVNALLLGDSALYLCASSRGGGTGELFFGEGSRLTVL.